Below, 21 T cell receptor beta chains from the same sample are listed, as sequenced in a study of human T cells and chemical hapten exposure. Regarding time point: patch test 1, 2 weeks after DPC sensitization. Treatment noted: therapeutic diphenylcyclopropenone sensitization with weekly scalp DPC. TCRdb re-derived calls from the RACE reads in MiXCR, one entry per CDR3 protein. Of 300,000 to 350,000 distinct CDR3 sequences in the sample, around 7% are singletons; the top ten hold about 8%. The material was whole blood, obtained in connection with sensitization to the hapten diphenylcyclopropenone (DPC). The receptors were sampled from a woman younger than 35 with alopecia areata. Some clones in this sample may be carry-over from other donors' samples.

This chain uses TRBV7-2 with TRBJ2-2; 8 nucleotides agree with TRBD1. V trimming: 3 bases; J trimming: 5 bases; junction bases outside the gene matches: 5. The length of the CDR3 is 15 residues. Looked up from germline, CDR1 is SGHTA and CDR2 is FQGNSA. CDR3 in amino acids: CASSFHQGATGELFF. The CDR3 DNA is TGTGCCAGCAGCTTCCACCAGGGGGCTACCGGGGAGCTGTTTTTT.

There are many counts of this clonotype. The rearrangement joins TRBV2 to TRBJ1-4; no reliable D call. Germline V CDR1 and CDR2: SNHLY, FYNNEI. The V gene lost 1 base and the J gene lost 0 bases, with 3 bases spanning the gap. The CDR3 has 14 residues. The CDR3 reads CASSEGATNEKLFF. The CDR3 region has the DNA TGTGCCAGCAGTGAAGGGGCAACTAATGAAAAACTGTTTTTT.

Only a few counts were recorded for this clonotype. The chain combines TRBV6-6 with TRBJ2-1; the match to TRBD1 covers 7 bases. The CDR3 length is 15 residues. With V trimmed by 2 bases and J by 7 bases, 8 bases remained unmatched. Looked up from germline, CDR1 is MNHNY and CDR2 is SVGAGI (reference sequence). In DNA, the CDR3 is TGTGCCAGCAGTTACACGCCGGACAGGACGAATGAGCAGTTCTTC. Translating gives CASSYTPDRTNEQFF.

As concerns this clonotype: A single base separates this from a much larger clone, so it may be a read error. The chain combines TRBV20-1 with TRBJ2-3; possible D gene TRBD2, 6 bases. The germline CDR1 and CDR2 sequences are DFQATT and SNEGSKA (reference sequence). CDR3 size: 14 residues. The CDR3 DNA reads TGCAGTGCTAGCGGGGTAACTAGCACAGATGCGCAGTATTTT. Its protein is CSASGVTSTDAQYF.

This chain joins TRBV9 and TRBJ2-5; weak D call: TRBD1 (8 bases). Trimming pared 0 bases from V and 3 bases from J, leaving 12 bases between. The CDR3 runs 15 residues. The germline CDR1 and CDR2 sequences are SGDLS and YYNGEE. DNA for the CDR3: TGTGCCAGCAGCGTAGGGACAGGGAGGGAAGAGACCCAGTACTTC. This sequence encodes CASSVGTGREETQYF.

This chain joins TRBV12-3 or TRBV12-4 and TRBJ1-5; D call uncertain. The ends were cut back, 6 bases at V and 9 bases at J, with 21 bases in the middle. This CDR3 spans 15 amino acids. CDR3 in DNA: TGTGCCAGCAGCCAGGAGGGCCTCTTTCCGTGGCCCCAGCATTTT. This codes for CASSQEGLFPWPQHF.

The V gene is TRBV7-2, the J gene TRBJ1-5, with D unclear. Germline V gives CDR1 SGHTA, CDR2 FQGNSA. V was shortened by 2 bases and J by 4 bases, with 9 bases between the two germline ends. The CDR3 has 14 residues. The CDR3 DNA is TGTGCCAGCAGCTTATACGGTGAGAATCAGCCCCAGCATTTT. This translates into CASSLYGENQPQHF. The complete variable domain, with remaining parts taken from reference TRBV7-2 and TRBJ1-5, reads GAGVSQSPSNKVTEKGKDVELRCDPISGHTALYWYRQSLGQGLEFLIYFQGNSAPDKSGLPSDRFSAERTGGSVSTLTIQRTQQEDSAVYLCASSLYGENQPQHFGDGTRLSIL.

At least ten counts were recorded for this clonotype. The V call is TRBV7-2, the J call TRBJ1-3; D is uncertain. The ends were cut back, 5 bases at V and 2 bases at J, with 13 bases in the middle. Per the germline V gene, CDR1 is SGHTA and CDR2 is FQGNSA. This CDR3 has 15 residues. DNA of the CDR3: TGTGCCAGCAGCCTCCAGGCCTTCCCTGGAAACACCATATATTTT. Protein sequence: CASSLQAFPGNTIYF.

This clonotype was seen a handful of times. V is TRBV28 and J is TRBJ1-5, with unresolved D. The germline gives CDR1 MDHEN, CDR2 SYDVKM. V dropped 4 bases and J dropped 2 bases, with 12 bases sitting between them. CDR3 length: 15 amino acids. CDR3 DNA: TGTGCCAGCAGTTCATATCCCGGGGGCAATCAGCCCCAGCATTTT. It codes for CASSSYPGGNQPQHF.

In this sample, this clonotype turned up many times. The chain recombines TRBV12-3 or TRBV12-4 with TRBJ2-7; TRBD2 is a possible D gene (7 bases). With 0 bases removed from V and 4 bases from J, the gap between germline ends came to 13 bases. The CDR3 covers 15 residues. CDR3 coding DNA: TGTGCCAGCAGTTTAGCGGCGGGGGCCAGATACGAGCAGTACTTC. This sequence encodes CASSLAAGARYEQYF.

This clonotype came up many times. The genes are TRBV7-9 and TRBJ2-7, with a possible D match to TRBD2 (6 bases). The CDR3 spans 15 residues. V was trimmed by 3 bases and J by 1 base, leaving 13 bases between them. In germline, CDR1 is SEHNR, CDR2 FQNEAQ (reference sequence). CDR3 nucleotide sequence: TGTGCCAGCAGCTTGTCGAGCGGGCTTTCCTACGAGCAGTACTTC. Protein product: CASSLSSGLSYEQYF.

Only a few counts were recorded for this clonotype. The chain employs TRBV29-1 and TRBJ1-5; TRBD1 aligns across 7 bases. The CDR3 has 15 amino acids. V lost 6 bases to trimming and J lost 2 bases; unmatched junction nucleotides: 10. Germline assignment: CDR1 SQVTM and CDR2 ANQGSEA. The CDR3 DNA reads as TGCAGCGTGATGGGGACAGCGGGGGGCAATCAGCCCCAGCATTTT. This codes for CSVMGTAGGNQPQHF.

This clonotype has at least ten counts. The genes are TRBV7-2 and TRBJ1-4; 9 nucleotides align to TRBD1. The CDR3 covers 14 residues. CDR1 is SGHTA, CDR2 FQGNSA, per germline. V lost 5 bases to trimming and J lost 12 bases; unmatched junction nucleotides: 10. CDR3 residues: CASSPGQGLRELFF. As DNA, the CDR3 is TGTGCCAGCAGCCCCGGACAGGGGTTAAGAGAACTGTTTTTT.

This clonotype has at least ten counts. The V gene is TRBV28, the J gene TRBJ2-7, with 7 bases identical to TRBD1. Germline CDR1 and CDR2: MDHEN and SYDVKM. The V and J ends lost 5 bases and 6 bases, in that order; junction bases with no gene match: 4. The CDR3 is made up of 12 amino acids. As DNA, the CDR3 is TGTGCCAGCAGTCTGACAGGGCGCGAGCAGTACTTC. Its protein is CASSLTGREQYF.

This clonotype was seen at least ten times. J is TRBJ2-6 and V is TRBV28, with TRBD1 identical over 8 bases. V was pared by 1 base and J by 4 bases, with 6 bases of the junction left unmatched. This CDR3 has 17 residues. The germline V gene has CDR1 MDHEN and CDR2 SYDVKM. The DNA for the CDR3 is TGTGCCAGCAGTTTATTCCACAGGGGGGCCGGGGCCAACGTCCTGACTTTC. It yields the protein CASSLFHRGAGANVLTF. The whole variable domain, remainder taken from reference TRBV28 and TRBJ2-6, is DVKVTQSSRYLVKRTGEKVFLECVQDMDHENMFWYRQDPGLGLRLIYFSYDVKMKEKGDIPEGYSVSREKKERFSLILESASTNQTSMYLCASSLFHRGAGANVLTFGAGSRLTVL.

The gene calls are TRBV27 and TRBJ2-5, with D perhaps TRBD2 (6 bases). CDR3 length equals 17 residues. Trimming pared 2 bases from V and 5 bases from J, leaving 21 bases between. The germline V gene has CDR1 MNHEY and CDR2 SMNVEV (reference sequence). CDR3 loop: CASSLGGMGLSAETQYF. The CDR3 DNA follows: TGTGCCAGCAGTTTAGGGGGGATGGGGCTATCTGCGGAGACCCAGTACTTC.

This clonotype was counted at least ten times. The chain uses TRBV5-1 and TRBJ2-3; a weak D match, TRBD1 (5 bases). Trimming pared 0 bases from V and 6 bases from J, leaving 11 bases between. The CDR3 sequence is 14 residues long. Looked up from germline, CDR1 is SGHRS and CDR2 is YFSETQ. Here the CDR3 DNA reads TGCGCCAGCAGCTTGGACCCCTCAGGGGATACGCAGTATTTT. Translated: CASSLDPSGDTQYF.

This clonotype was detected ten times or more. The genes are TRBV6-5 and TRBJ2-1; the match to TRBD2 covers 7 bases. Unmatched junction bases numbered 5, after V lost 6 bases and J lost 0 bases. CDR1 and CDR2 (germline): MNHEY, SVGAGI. The CDR3 is made up of 15 amino acids. The CDR3 sequence is CASSPSGSSYNEQFF. The CDR3 DNA reads TGTGCCAGCAGCCCTAGCGGTAGCTCCTACAATGAGCAGTTCTTC.

The V and J genes are TRBV2 and TRBJ2-7, with D possibly being TRBD2 (7 bases). The germline V gene encodes CDR1 SNHLY and CDR2 FYNNEI. CDR3 length: 14 residues. Trimming shortened V by 6 bases and J by 7 bases, and 19 bases separated the two germline ends. The CDR3 nucleotides read TGTGCCAGCAGCTTGGACAGCGGGGCGTGGGAGCAGTACTTC. It yields the protein CASSLDSGAWEQYF.

This clonotype was detected many times. The chain couples TRBV20-1 to TRBJ2-3; 13 positions match TRBD2. Unmatched junction bases numbered 3, after V lost 0 bases and J lost 3 bases. The CDR3 length is 16 residues. Looked up from germline, CDR1 is DFQATT and CDR2 is SNEGSKA (reference sequence). The DNA for the CDR3 is TGCAGTGCTAGAGATTGGACTAGCGGGGGAACAGATACGCAGTATTTT. Its translation: CSARDWTSGGTDTQYF.

This clonotype came up a few times. The chain has TRBV2 and TRBJ1-5; maybe TRBD1 (5 bases). Germline loops: CDR1 SNHLY, CDR2 FYNNEI. The CDR3 contains 12 residues. V was cut by 8 bases and J by 4 bases, with 9 bases left in between. CDR3 sequence reads: CASGGRNQPQHF. The CDR3 DNA reads as TGTGCCAGCGGGGGTCGAAATCAGCCCCAGCATTTT.